Listed below are T cell receptor beta chains from one sample, sequenced in a study of blood T cell repertoires in COVID-19. Clones were sequenced by immunoSEQ multiplex PCR, and TCRdb holds only the in-frame ones, with some missing. The table has hundreds of thousands of clones, around nine tenths seen once; the top ten hold roughly 4.3%. Sequencing was carried out using peripheral blood. The receptors derive from a woman in her thirties with acute or convalescent COVID-19. Each CDR3 is given with its conserved first and last residue. A D gene is named only where the DNA matches it firmly. Not all rows give a size; the values are once, few, many and, for expanded clones, a class.

>TRBJ1-2|TRBV6-4|once|TRBD1
CASSDSMGTGGDGYTF
TGTGCCAGCAGTGACTCGATGGGTACAGGGGGCGATGGCTACACCTTC
>TRBJ2-1|TRBV24-1|NA|TRBD2
CATSDSKLAGNEQFF
TGTGCCACCAGTGATTCTAAGCTAGCGGGCAATGAGCAGTTCTTC
>TRBJ2-5|TRBV6-2/TRBV6-3|NA|NA
CASSRGGRQETQYF
TGTGCCAGCAGTAGGGGGGGGAGACAAGAGACCCAGTACTTC
>TRBJ1-5|TRBV4-2|NA|TRBD1
CASSVNRGSNQPQHF
TGTGCCAGCAGCGTAAACAGGGGGAGCAATCAGCCCCAGCATTTT
>TRBJ1-1|TRBV13|few|NA
CASSETLDKLNTEAFF
TGTGCCAGCAGCGAGACCCTGGACAAGTTGAACACTGAAGCTTTCTTT
>TRBJ1-4|TRBV5-4|NA|TRBD1
CASSVGTGGGEKLFF
TGTGCCAGCAGCGTCGGTACAGGGGGTGGAGAAAAACTGTTTTTT
>TRBJ2-5|TRBV6-5|NA|NA
CASSYSGAETQYF
TGTGCCAGCAGTTATTCGGGAGCGGAGACCCAGTACTTC
>TRBJ2-2|TRBV9|NA|NA
CASSSRGSGGTGELFF
TGTGCCAGCAGCTCCCGGGGTTCAGGGGGGACCGGGGAGCTGTTTTTT
>TRBJ1-1|TRBV5-1|NA|TRBD1
CASSFQGVMNTEAFF
TGCGCCAGCAGCTTCCAGGGGGTGATGAACACTGAAGCTTTCTTT
>TRBJ1-1|TRBV29-1|NA|NA
CSVGAENTEAFF
TGCAGCGTTGGGGCAGAGAACACTGAAGCTTTCTTT
>TRBJ1-1|TRBV28|NA|NA
CASRRTVGRAFF
TGTGCCAGCAGACGCACAGTCGGCCGAGCTTTCTTT
>TRBJ1-2|TRBV11-2|NA|NA
CASSRGTNYGYTF
TGTGCCAGCAGCAGAGGAACAAACTATGGCTACACCTTC
>TRBJ2-7|TRBV5-6|NA|TRBD2
CASSPGGSVYEQYF
TGTGCCAGCAGCCCGGGGGGGTCAGTATACGAGCAGTACTTC
>TRBJ2-7|TRBV5-4|NA|TRBD1
CASSQTGTSYEQYF
TGTGCCAGCAGCCAGACAGGGACGTCCTACGAGCAGTACTTC
>TRBJ1-1|TRBV6-2/TRBV6-3|once|TRBD1
CASSYRPDRVNTEAFF
TGTGCCAGCAGTTATCGCCCTGACAGGGTGAACACTGAAGCTTTCTTT
>TRBJ2-1|TRBV5-6|NA|NA
CASSFYLRVLYNEQFF
TGTGCCAGCAGCTTTTATTTGAGGGTCCTCTACAATGAGCAGTTCTTC
>TRBJ2-2|TRBV19|NA|TRBD1
CASSIGPGTGHTGELFF
TGTGCCAGTAGTATAGGCCCCGGGACAGGGCACACCGGGGAGCTGTTTTTT
>TRBJ2-7|TRBV4-1|NA|NA
CASSQDLDRLPYEQYF
TGCGCCAGCAGCCAAGATCTTGACAGACTTCCCTACGAGCAGTACTTC
>TRBJ1-2|TRBV2|NA|NA
CASSESGGYTF
TGTGCCAGCAGTGAATCGGGGGGCTACACCTTC
>TRBJ1-2|TRBV19|NA|NA
CASSISSYGYTF
TGTGCCAGTAGTATTTCCAGCTATGGCTACACCTTC
>TRBJ1-2|TRBV28|NA|NA
CASSATGYGYTF
TGTGCCAGCAGTGCGACAGGATACGGCTACACCTTC
>TRBJ1-6|TRBV19|NA|TRBD1
CASGDRGGRTYNSPLHF
TGTGCCAGTGGAGACAGGGGTGGAAGGACCTATAATTCACCCCTCCACTTT
>TRBJ1-6|TRBV28|NA|TRBD1
CASSLWAGGHSPLHF
TGTGCCAGCAGTTTATGGGCAGGGGGGCATTCACCCCTCCACTTT
>TRBJ2-1|TRBV4-1|NA|TRBD1
CASSHFDRGQDEQFF
TGCGCCAGCAGCCACTTTGACAGGGGGCAGGATGAGCAGTTCTTC